This TCR beta chain was documented in a study of post-analysis software for immune sequencing data. On the study more broadly: Clinical courses comprised relapsing-remitting, secondary progressive and progressive-relapsing multiple sclerosis. Whole-study results and caveats: Compared with controls, patients showed significantly lower normalized Chao1 diversity. About 5 TRBV segments (TRBV5-6, TRBV5-1 and TRBV20-1 among them) occurred more frequently in patients than in controls. Strong co-clustering by F measure was evident for samples that had been prepared in the same batch.

The CDR3 has 17 amino acids. The V gene end was trimmed by 0 bases and the J gene end by 1 base; junction bases not matched to a gene: 8. CDR1 and CDR2 from the germline V gene are SGHDT and YYEEEE. Remarks on this clonotype: Antigen specificity is unknown.

Incorporated into the TCR beta cDNA libraries were unique molecular identifiers, which served to reduce PCR and sequencing biases. TCRdb called the PCR reads again in MiXCR, with one record for every CDR3 protein. The sample lists roughly 400,000 distinct CDR3 sequences, 39% occurring once. The clonotype comes from a girl under 10 years old with multiple sclerosis. Sequencing was carried out using blood. The rearrangement joins TRBV5-6 to TRBJ1-2, with 8 nucleotides matching TRBD1. CDR3 amino acids: CASSLVSFTGGNYGYTF. CDR3 sequence (DNA): TGTGCCAGCAGCTTGGTCAGTTTTACAGGGGGTAACTATGGCTACACCTTC.